One and the same sample provided the 26 T cell receptor beta chains below, sequenced in a study of blood T cell repertoires in COVID-19. Some clones are missing from TCRdb's copy, which holds only in-frame ones; the method was immunoSEQ multiplex PCR. The data show 300,000 to 450,000 clones, approximately 86% seen once. Sequencing used peripheral blood. Receptors were obtained from a human donor in a cohort sampled during active COVID-19.

This chain uses TRBV19 with TRBJ1-1; weak D call: TRBD1 (5 bases). This CDR3 spans 15 amino acids. Germline CDR1 is LNHDA and CDR2 is SQIVND (reference sequence). The ends were cut back, 3 bases at V and 0 bases at J, with 11 bases in the middle. The CDR3 sequence is CASSIWEGMNTEAFF. The CDR3 bases are TGTGCCAGTAGTATTTGGGAGGGGATGAACACTGAAGCTTTCTTT.

The chain is built from TRBV28 and TRBJ2-7, with 9 nucleotides matching TRBD2. Trimming at V came to 3 bases and at J to 4 bases, leaving 7 bases not matched to a gene. CDR1 MDHEN and CDR2 SYDVKM come from the germline V gene. The CDR3 has 15 amino acids. CDR3 region: CASSFGGRATYEQYF. Here the CDR3 DNA reads TGTGCCAGCAGTTTCGGCGGGAGGGCGACGTACGAGCAGTACTTC.

V and J are TRBV24-1 and TRBJ2-3, with 10 bases identical to TRBD2. The germline V gene has CDR1 KGHDR and CDR2 SFDVKD. J was trimmed by 4 bases and V by 12 bases; bases with no gene match: 9. The CDR3 spans 14 residues. DNA for the CDR3: TGTGCCGTTCAGCGGGAGGGGTTCGCAGATACGCAGTATTTT. It yields the protein CAVQREGFADTQYF.

The rearrangement uses TRBV24-1 and TRBJ2-1; a possible D gene is TRBD1 (5 bases). Trimming took 3 bases from V and 10 from J, leaving 9 bases between them. The germline V gene encodes CDR1 KGHDR and CDR2 SFDVKD. The length of the CDR3 is 12 residues. CDR3 bases: TGTGCCACCAGTGATCCAAACAGGGAGCAGTTCTTC. Translating it yields CATSDPNREQFF.

V gene TRBV29-1 combines with J gene TRBJ1-2, with TRBD1 as a possible D gene (6 bases). The CDR3 sequence is 15 residues long. In germline, CDR1 is SQVTM, CDR2 ANQGSEA. V shed 3 bases and J shed 4 bases, with 18 bases lying between them. CDR3 in DNA: TGCAGCGTTGACTTTGTTGGCAGGGGAAGCTATGGCTACACCTTC. This codes for CSVDFVGRGSYGYTF. Complete variable domain (other parts from reference TRBV29-1 and TRBJ1-2): SAVISQKPSRDICQRGTSLTIQCQVDSQVTMMFWYRQQPGQSLTLIATANQGSEATYESGFVIDKFPISRPNLTFSTLTVSNMSPEDSSIYLCSVDFVGRGSYGYTFGSGTRLTVV.

V gene TRBV6-4 combines with J gene TRBJ2-3, with 10 bases that match TRBD1. Trimming took 2 bases from V and 4 from J; bases not matched to a gene: 0. Looked up from germline, CDR1 is MRHNA and CDR2 is SNTAGT. The CDR3 loop spans 14 amino acids. The CDR3 reads CASSDGTGADTQYF. The CDR3 DNA sequence: TGTGCCAGCAGTGACGGGACAGGGGCAGATACGCAGTATTTT.

This clone was detected only a few times. The chain links TRBV2 to TRBJ2-3; unclear D gene. CDR1 is SNHLY, CDR2 FYNNEI, per germline. This CDR3 spans 15 amino acids. The ends were cut back, 4 bases at V and 5 bases at J, with 16 bases in the middle. This CDR3 reads CASSGASGIGDTQYF. The CDR3 DNA is TGTGCCAGCAGTGGTGCGTCAGGTATCGGAGATACGCAGTATTTT.

This clone showed up just once. The chain uses TRBV5-4 and TRBJ1-6, with TRBD1 matching over 9 bases. This CDR3 has 15 amino acids. J gave up 11 bases and V 4 bases, and 10 bases lay outside the gene matches. The germline V gene encodes CDR1 SGHNT and CDR2 YYREEE (reference sequence). The CDR3: CASSGRTGEGTPLHF. The DNA of the CDR3 is TGTGCCAGCAGCGGAAGGACAGGGGAAGGGACACCCCTCCACTTT.

This clone has just a few counts. This chain links TRBV19 with TRBJ1-1; 8 bases are shared with TRBD1. The CDR3 runs 20 residues. V was clipped by 1 base and J by 1 base; unmatched bases: 17. Looked up from germline, CDR1 is LNHDA and CDR2 is SQIVND (reference sequence). The chain's CDR3 is CASSIAWAGGAGRPNTEAFF. The CDR3 DNA sequence: TGTGCCAGTAGTATAGCCTGGGCAGGGGGCGCAGGAAGACCGAACACTGAAGCTTTCTTT.

J is TRBJ2-3 and V is TRBV3-1 (or the pseudogene TRBV3-2), with 10 bases fitting TRBD2. The length of the CDR3 is 18 residues. The J segment lost 5 bases and the V segment lost 0 bases, leaving 11 bases of the junction unmatched. CDR1 is LGHDT, CDR2 YNNKEL, per germline (reference sequence). CDR3 DNA sequence: TGTGCCAGCAGCCAAGATCGAGCGGGGGGGCATTACGGAGATACGCAGTATTTT. Its translation is CASSQDRAGGHYGDTQYF.

The chain uses TRBV5-1 and TRBJ2-2; D may be TRBD2 (6 bases). Germline V lookup: CDR1 SGHRS, CDR2 YFSETQ. The CDR3 consists of 17 residues. Trimming left V 0 bases short and J 4 bases short, with 16 bases between. CDR3 in amino acids: CASSLAGVAGSTGELFF. Here the CDR3 DNA reads TGCGCCAGCAGCTTGGCGGGGGTGGCAGGGAGCACCGGGGAGCTGTTTTTT. Filled out from reference TRBV5-1 and TRBJ2-2, the complete variable domain reads KAGVTQTPRYLIKTRGQQVTLSCSPISGHRSVSWYQQTPGQGLQFLFEYFSETQRNKGNFPGRFSGRQFSNSRSEMNVSTLELGDSALYLCASSLAGVAGSTGELFFGEGSRLTVL.

The chain uses TRBV15 and TRBJ1-4, with 7 positions matching TRBD1. This CDR3 has 15 amino acids. Losses at the gene ends were 1 base for V and 5 bases for J; bases not matched to a gene: 4. CDR1 is LNHNV and CDR2 is YYDKDF in the germline V gene (reference sequence). The CDR3 loop is CATSRGGQRNEKLFF. For the CDR3, the DNA is TGTGCCACCAGCAGAGGGGGACAGCGGAATGAAAAACTGTTTTTT. The full variable domain, its missing parts supplied by reference TRBV15 and TRBJ1-4, is DAMVIQNPRYQVTQFGKPVTLSCSQTLNHNVMYWYQQKSSQAPKLLFHYYDKDFNNEADTPDNFQSRRPNTSFCFLDIRSPGLGDTAMYLCATSRGGQRNEKLFFGSGTQLSVL.

This chain links TRBV2 with TRBJ2-5; D is perhaps TRBD1 (5 bases). Germline loops: CDR1 SNHLY, CDR2 FYNNEI. Trimming removed 3 bases from V and 5 bases from J, with 13 bases in between. This CDR3 has 14 amino acids. The CDR3 coding sequence is TGTGCCAGCAGTGAGGGCAGGGTATCGGAGACCCAGTACTTC. Its translation is CASSEGRVSETQYF.

The chain recombines TRBV2 with TRBJ2-2; unclear D gene. CDR1 is SNHLY and CDR2 is FYNNEI in the germline V gene. Trimming left V 0 bases short and J 3 bases short, with 5 bases between. The CDR3 runs 14 residues. This CDR3 reads CASSEARDTGELFF. DNA of the CDR3: TGTGCCAGCAGTGAAGCCCGGGACACCGGGGAGCTGTTTTTT. The full variable domain, rest sourced from reference TRBV2 and TRBJ2-2, is EPEVTQTPSHQVTQMGQEVILRCVPISNHLYFYWYRQILGQKVEFLVSFYNNEISEKSEIFDDQFSVERPDGSNFTLKIRSTKLEDSAMYFCASSEARDTGELFFGEGSRLTVL.

The gene calls are TRBV30 and TRBJ1-5, with D hard to call. Trimming left V 5 bases short and J 6 bases short, with 17 bases between. This CDR3 spans 14 amino acids. Germline CDR1 reads GTSNPN; CDR2 reads SVGIG (reference sequence). The DNA of the CDR3 is TGTGCCTGGGGGCAGGTCCAAGTACGTCAGCCCCAGCATTTT. Its translation is CAWGQVQVRQPQHF.

This chain links TRBV6-4 with TRBJ2-1; 9 nucleotides match TRBD2. The junction had 4 bases not matched to a gene; V was cut back by 4 bases and J by 3 bases. Germline CDR1 reads MRHNA; CDR2 reads SNTAGT. This CDR3 contains 15 residues. In DNA, the CDR3 is TGTGCCAGCAGTGGTACTAGCGGGCACTACAATGAGCAGTTCTTC. This codes for CASSGTSGHYNEQFF.

V usage is TRBV5-4 and J usage is TRBJ2-3, with D perhaps TRBD2 (5 bases). CDR3 length: 13 residues. The germline V gene has CDR1 SGHNT and CDR2 YYREEE (reference sequence). V lost 0 bases and J 4 bases, leaving 6 bases between the germline ends. This chain's CDR3 is CASSLAGADTQYF. CDR3 DNA: TGTGCCAGCAGCTTGGCCGGGGCAGATACGCAGTATTTT.

The chain employs TRBV5-1 and TRBJ1-1; TRBD1 aligns across 8 bases. Germline assignment: CDR1 SGHRS and CDR2 YFSETQ. Trimming took 4 bases from V and 3 from J; bases not matched to a gene: 5. This CDR3 is 14 amino acids long. This CDR3 is CASSQTGDDTEAFF. The CDR3 DNA reads TGCGCCAGCAGCCAGACAGGGGATGACACTGAAGCTTTCTTT.

J is TRBJ1-2 and V is TRBV12-3 or TRBV12-4; no clear D gene. This CDR3 spans 12 amino acids. V lost 5 bases to trimming and J lost 4 bases, with 8 bases between them. CDR3 sequence (DNA): TGTGCCAGCAGTGGCAGCGTCTATGGCTACACCTTC. Encoded protein: CASSGSVYGYTF.

This chain links TRBV20-1 with TRBJ1-2, with D perhaps matching TRBD1 (5 bases). The CDR3 runs 11 residues. CDR1 and CDR2 from the germline V gene are DFQATT and SNEGSKA (reference sequence). With 8 bases removed from V and 7 bases from J, the gap between germline ends came to 14 bases. Here the CDR3 reads CSFKRGVGYTF. The CDR3, as DNA: TGCAGTTTCAAAAGGGGCGTTGGCTACACCTTC.

The genes are TRBV30 and TRBJ1-6; D is possibly TRBD1 (6 bases). Germline values: CDR1 GTSNPN, CDR2 SVGIG (reference sequence). CDR3 length: 15 residues. V dropped 3 bases and J dropped 0 bases, with 9 bases sitting between them. The CDR3 DNA reads as TGTGCCTGGAGACAGGGAAGCTCCTATAATTCACCCCTCCACTTT. Its protein is CAWRQGSSYNSPLHF.

This chain links TRBV4-2 with TRBJ1-5; 7 bases fit TRBD1. The germline V gene encodes CDR1 LGHNA and CDR2 YNFKEQ. With 1 base clipped from V and 4 bases from J, the junction kept 4 bases outside the gene matches. The CDR3 covers 15 residues. For the CDR3, the DNA is TGTGCCAGCAGCCAAGGGGCAGGGGGTAATCAGCCCCAGCATTTT. This codes for CASSQGAGGNQPQHF.

The chain combines TRBV4-1 with TRBJ1-2; D gene unclear. Germline CDR1 and CDR2: MGHRA and YSYEKL. The CDR3 runs 13 residues. V was trimmed by 2 bases and J by 8 bases, leaving 12 bases between them. CDR3 sequence reads: CASSQSWRSGYTF. The CDR3 nucleotides are TGCGCCAGCAGCCAATCATGGAGATCCGGCTACACCTTC.

This clone was counted a few times. The chain couples TRBV11-2 to TRBJ2-3; the match to TRBD2 covers 9 bases. Trimming removed 5 bases from V and 6 bases from J; junction bases left unmatched: 12. CDR1 and CDR2 from the germline V gene are SGHAT and FQNNGV. The CDR3 extends over 16 amino acids. Here the CDR3 DNA reads TGTGCCAGCAGCCGCCCCGCTAGCGGGGAGTGGGATACGCAGTATTTT. It is translated as CASSRPASGEWDTQYF.

This rearrangement joins TRBV27 to TRBJ2-3, with 12 bases matching TRBD2. V gave up 8 bases and J gave up 4 bases; unmatched junction bases: 7. The length of the CDR3 is 15 residues. Germline-derived CDR1 and CDR2 are MNHEY and SMNVEV (reference sequence). The CDR3 loop is CASGSASGGADTQYF. For the CDR3, the DNA is TGTGCCAGCGGATCCGCTAGCGGGGGGGCAGATACGCAGTATTTT.

The chain carries TRBV4-2 and TRBJ2-1, with D possibly matching TRBD2 (7 bases). Germline V gene lookup returns CDR1 LGHNA and CDR2 YNFKEQ. This CDR3 is 16 amino acids long. Deletions cut 0 bases from V and 2 bases from J, with 11 bases between. As DNA, the CDR3 is TGTGCCAGCAGCCAAGAAGGGGGGGGGCCCTACAATGAGCAGTTCTTC. Its protein is CASSQEGGGPYNEQFF.